This T cell receptor beta chain was identified during a study of blood T cell repertoires in COVID-19. Study-wide context: The United States, Italy and Spain supplied acute and convalescent COVID-19 samples.

Original analysis: Researchers report that nucleated cell counts were estimated from reference gene primer amplification. Produced via immunoSEQ multiplex PCR; TCRdb's table is partial and in-frame only. V, J and clone size are those of that table, while D and trimming were read from the DNA. The repertoire holds 55,000 to 90,000 clones, with 86% as singletons. V lost 4 bases, J lost 12 bases, and 5 bases stayed unmatched. The CDR3 is 14 amino acids. Germline CDR1 is SGHRS and CDR2 is YFSETQ. The receptor's source is a man aged 70-80 years with active COVID-19. The gene calls are TRBV5-1 and TRBJ2-1; 15 bases agree with TRBD2. The specimen sequenced was peripheral blood. Here the CDR3 DNA reads TGCGCCAGCAGCCCGGGGGGACTAGCGGGAGGGCAGTTCTTC. Translating it yields CASSPGGLAGGQFF.